What follows are 16 T cell receptor beta chains derived from one specimen sequenced in a study of molecular identifiers for immune sequencing clone quantification. Each CDR3 protein gets one entry after TCRdb re-called the PCR reads with MiXCR. Of 490,000 or so distinct CDR3 sequences in the sample, around a fifth were seen once. Sequenced: naive CD8+ T cells from blood, with Jurkat cell RNA spiked in. Indicated subset: FACS-sorted CD8+CD4-CCR7+CD45RA+ naive T cells. These receptors came from a human donor in good health. Some libraries in this study had Jurkat cell RNA spiked in.

There are a few counts of this clonotype. The genes are TRBV20-1 and TRBJ1-2; the D gene is possibly TRBD1 (6 bases). Per the germline V gene, CDR1 is DFQATT and CDR2 is SNEGSKA (reference sequence). There are 13 residues in the CDR3. Trimming removed 3 bases from V and 4 bases from J, with 12 bases in between. CDR3 protein: CSARAGDRYGYTF. CDR3 nucleotide sequence: TGCAGTGCTAGGGCAGGGGATCGCTATGGCTACACCTTC.

A note on this clonotype: A clone one base away is much larger, so this may be a read error. This rearrangement joins TRBV6-2 or TRBV6-3 to TRBJ2-3; D gene ambiguous. The germline gives CDR1 MNHEY, CDR2 SVGEGT. This CDR3 spans 14 amino acids. The germline V and J ends were trimmed by 11 bases and 2 bases, with 17 bases remaining between them. DNA for the CDR3: TGTGCCTGCACCCTGTGGTTCAACACAGATACGCAGTATTTT. Its translation is CACTLWFNTDTQYF.

This clonotype came up many times. The chain's CDR3 is CSVKQGMNTDTQYF. CDR3 bases: TGCAGCGTTAAACAGGGGATGAACACAGATACGCAGTATTTT. The chain recombines TRBV29-1 with TRBJ2-3; 7 bases align to TRBD1. CDR1 SQVTM and CDR2 ANQGSEA come from the germline V gene. The CDR3 is 14 amino acids. With 5 bases clipped from V and 2 bases from J, the junction kept 7 bases outside the gene matches.

This clonotype was seen a handful of times. The chain uses TRBV4-3 and TRBJ2-7, with D unclear. The CDR3 consists of 15 residues. CDR1 and CDR2 (germline): LGHNA, YSLEER. V lost 0 bases and J 0 bases, leaving 9 bases between the germline ends. The CDR3 reads CASSQDRKSSYEQYF. The CDR3 nucleotides read TGCGCCAGCAGCCAAGATCGGAAGAGCTCCTACGAGCAGTACTTC.

This clonotype was counted only a few times. This chain connects TRBV24-1 to TRBJ2-1, with 9 bases identical to TRBD2. The CDR3 runs 15 residues. V lost 10 bases to trimming and J lost 7 bases; unmatched junction nucleotides: 13. Germline V lookup: CDR1 KGHDR, CDR2 SFDVKD. CDR3 region: CATSPGSGRLNEQFF. Here the CDR3 DNA reads TGTGCCACTTCCCCTGGGAGCGGGAGGTTGAATGAGCAGTTCTTC.

This clonotype was seen a handful of times. The chain combines TRBV9 with TRBJ1-1, with D tentatively TRBD1 (6 bases). This CDR3 is built from 17 residues. Looked up from germline, CDR1 is SGDLS and CDR2 is YYNGEE. The V gene lost 0 bases and the J gene lost 5 bases, with 20 bases spanning the gap. The DNA for the CDR3 is TGTGCCAGCAGCGTAGCTACCTCGAGGGGAGGGGGGACTGAAGCTTTCTTT. Encoded protein: CASSVATSRGGGTEAFF.

This clonotype came up many times. The chain couples TRBV14 to TRBJ2-3, with D possibly TRBD1 on 6 matching bases. V lost 3 bases to trimming and J lost 5 bases, with 15 bases between them. CDR3 length: 15 residues. The germline V gene encodes CDR1 SGHDN and CDR2 FVKESK. The CDR3 DNA reads as TGTGCCAGCAGCCAGGCCGGGACAACACGAGATACGCAGTATTTT. It translates to CASSQAGTTRDTQYF.

This clonotype has at least ten counts. The chain uses TRBV20-1 and TRBJ2-7; TRBD1 agrees at 7 bases. The CDR3 sequence is 13 residues long. The V gene end was trimmed by 2 bases and the J gene end by 2 bases; junction bases not matched to a gene: 3. Germline V gene data show CDR1 as DFQATT and CDR2 as SNEGSKA (reference sequence). The CDR3 spells CSARPQGAYEQYF. CDR3 sequence (DNA): TGCAGTGCTAGACCCCAGGGGGCCTACGAGCAGTACTTC.

This clonotype was found a few times. The chain carries TRBV6-2 or TRBV6-3 and TRBJ1-5, with D unresolved. V shed 0 bases and J shed 4 bases, with 4 bases lying between them. CDR1 and CDR2 from the germline V gene are MNHEY and SVGEGT. The CDR3 consists of 13 residues. The CDR3 loop reads CASSYSRNQPQHF. In DNA, the CDR3 is TGTGCCAGCAGTTACTCCAGAAATCAGCCCCAGCATTTT.

This clonotype was observed a few times. The chain employs TRBV6-2 or TRBV6-3 and TRBJ1-5, with D perhaps TRBD1 (5 bases). Germline V CDR1 and CDR2: MNHEY, SVGEGT. This CDR3 spans 15 amino acids. V was pared by 0 bases and J by 2 bases, with 8 bases between. The CDR3 DNA sequence: TGTGCCAGCAGTTACTCGGGGGTGGGCAATCAGCCCCAGCATTTT. This codes for CASSYSGVGNQPQHF.

This rearrangement joins TRBV28 to TRBJ2-1; 12 positions match TRBD2. V lost 5 bases to trimming and J lost 2 bases; unmatched junction nucleotides: 7. In germline, CDR1 is MDHEN, CDR2 SYDVKM. This CDR3 contains 17 residues. The CDR3: CASSETSGRSAYNEQFF. CDR3 nucleotides: TGTGCCAGCAGTGAGACTAGCGGGAGATCTGCCTACAATGAGCAGTTCTTC.

The V gene is TRBV7-9, the J gene TRBJ2-7, with 12 bases that match TRBD2. Germline V lookup: CDR1 SEHNR, CDR2 FQNEAQ (reference sequence). Unmatched junction bases numbered 9, after V lost 5 bases and J lost 4 bases. There are 16 residues in the CDR3. The CDR3, as DNA: TGTGCCAGCAGCGCTCTAGCGGGAGGGCCGAAATACGAGCAGTACTTC. It translates to CASSALAGGPKYEQYF.

This clonotype has a handful of counts. The chain recombines TRBV27 with TRBJ2-7; 9 nucleotides align to TRBD2. The CDR3 has 15 residues. Trimming took 4 bases from V and 2 from J; bases not matched to a gene: 6. The germline CDR1 and CDR2 sequences are MNHEY and SMNVEV (reference sequence). The CDR3 bases are TGTGCCAGCAGTTCCCGGACTAGCGCAACCTACGAGCAGTACTTC. Amino acids: CASSSRTSATYEQYF.

With respect to this clonotype: The junction departs from the called germline gene at one end, perhaps through a read error. The chain has TRBV28 and TRBJ2-3; a weak D match, TRBD2 (5 bases). The germline V gene has CDR1 MDHEN and CDR2 SYDVKM. The CDR3 contains 16 residues. CDR3 sequence: CASTTDPCPSTDTQYF. The CDR3 bases are TGTGCCAGCACCACCGACCCGTGCCCTAGCACGGATACGCAGTATTTT. The full variable domain, with the rest looked up from reference TRBV28 and TRBJ2-3, is DVKVTQSSRYLVKRTGEKVFLECVQDMDHENMFWYRQDPGLGLRLIYFSYDVKMKEKGDIPEGYSVSREKKERFSLILESASTNQTSMYLCASTTDPCPSTDTQYFGPGTRLTVL.

This clonotype was seen at least ten times. The genes are TRBV29-1 and TRBJ1-1; unclear D gene. The CDR3 covers 12 residues. Between the trimmed V and J ends, which lost 6 bases and 4 bases, there was a span of 12 bases. CDR1 is SQVTM and CDR2 is ANQGSEA in the germline V gene. In nucleotides, the CDR3 is TGCAGCGTATACCAGGAGGGCACTGAAGCTTTCTTT. Translating it yields CSVYQEGTEAFF.

This clonotype was found many times. The CDR3 bases are TGTGCCAGCAGCTTAGCTCCCAGCTCCTACAATGAGCAGTTCTTC. It yields the protein CASSLAPSSYNEQFF. The chain is built from TRBV7-8 and TRBJ2-1; D is unresolved. V lost 0 bases and J 0 bases, leaving 6 bases between the germline ends. CDR3 length: 15 amino acids. CDR1 and CDR2 from the germline V gene are SGHVS and FQNEAQ. Together with reference TRBV7-8 and TRBJ2-1, the CDR3 gives the full variable domain: GAGVSQSPRYKVAKRGQDVALRCDPISGHVSLFWYQQALGQGPEFLTYFQNEAQLDKSGLPSDRFFAERPEGSVSTLKIQRTQQEDSAVYLCASSLAPSSYNEQFFGPGTRLTVL.